Given below is one T cell receptor beta chain in context. What this receptor recognizes is not known. One base away there is no much larger clone; base qualities are not given. CDR1 and CDR2, per the germline V gene, are MDHEN and SYDVKM. The CDR3 spans 14 residues, from the cysteine through the phenylalanine. The read is trimmed to its CDR3 DNA, 42 bases read in frame from base 1. Trimming removed 3 bases from V and 2 bases from J, leaving 10 bases between the germline ends. CD8 naive samples were obtained by positive selection for CCR7 among CD45RO-negative cells, yielding a CD45RA+CCR7+ population from which TemRA cells were excluded. The donors were healthy, HIV-negative adults who had no recently reported acute infections or vaccinations. Only Caucasian adults living in Nashville, Tennessee, USA were represented among the donors. Blood was obtained by leukapheresis, after which PBMCs were separated by Ficoll-Histopaque density gradient centrifugation and cryopreserved in liquid nitrogen vapor phase. Purity and quantity of every magnetically sorted T cell population were checked by analytical flow cytometry. Each sorted fraction had its genomic DNA isolated and then quantified by UV absorbance on a Nanodrop 2000c.

Using the deep immunoSEQ assay, TCR CDR3 regions were amplified from genomic DNA by multiplex PCR. Extracted genomic DNA from each cell subset was distributed evenly across all wells of several immunoSEQ 96-well plates, and each plate was treated as a replicate. Each replicate PCR for sorted subsets received 150 to 250 ng genomic DNA, equal to tens of thousands of T cell genomes. Purified libraries were measured with a Qubit 3.0 fluorometer, size-checked on a Bioanalyzer 2100, and measured again with the KAPA Library Quantification kit. Every immunoSEQ 96-well plate was sequenced on a separate single-read 150-cycle Illumina NextSeq 550 flow cell. In the source study's methods: Because the immunoSEQ output included only junctional sequences and no quality scores, the filtering could not be the same as the filtering used for full-length reads. Sequences were annotated with PyIR, a Python wrapper for IgBLAST v1.9, using IMGT germline references to assign V/J genes and CDR3. Reads were removed for weak V/J assignments (E-value above 1e-6), missing CDR3, stop codons, out-of-frame junctions, or ambiguous translated residues. V3J clonotypes were defined as sequences sharing the same inferred V gene, J gene, and CDR3 amino acid sequence. The percentage overlap between two repertoires was calculated by dividing the number of shared unique clonotypes by the size of the smaller repertoire. RTK rarefaction, the Chao1 estimator, and Recon v2.1 estimates of unobserved clonotypes were used to assess repertoire richness. Generation probabilities for all TCRbeta clonotypes obtained by the gDNA method from several donors were computed using OLGA. TCRdb took over this immuneACCESS table, retaining in-frame rearrangements with V and J assigned. Such tables are incomplete; in checked studies, under half of the missing clones stem from an unresolved V gene, and the remainder is unexplained. That table supplies the V and J calls and clone size; D and trimming were determined from the DNA. The sample yields about 2.1 million clones; around 93% were counted once. Approximately 1.6% of the sample is held by the ten biggest clonotypes.

The data stem from a study of shared clonotypes between healthy human individuals (dated by TCRdb to 2019 to 2021). Context from the whole study: Three men and a couple of women, aged 18 to 49 years, made up the cohort. Per donor, leukapheresis produced somewhere between about 0.9 and 10 billion PBMCs. To estimate repertoire size and how much clonotype sharing occurs between individuals, the study deeply sequenced the blood TCR repertoires of roughly 5 healthy adults. To increase sequencing depth and limit assay-specific biases, TCR repertoire library preparation and sequencing were carried out by different laboratories using diverse techniques. Per donor, three plates each were used for CD4 naive and CD4 memory, two for CD8 naive, and one for CD8 memory. General study outcomes and caveats: Pairwise subsampling indicated that sequencing depth was expected to affect the degree of clonotype sharing among donors. Even with the large sequencing depth, rarefaction of the sorted-subset datasets indicated that sequencing was incomplete. Compared with non-shared clonotypes, the clonotypes found in all four sorted-subset donors had higher generation probabilities. Sampling was limited to blood, and TCR repertoires in tissue likely differ from TCR repertoires in blood. The genetic and exposure-history diversity represented was limited by the small number of donors. Larger estimated clonotype richness was generally found for naive subsets than for memory subsets. Across a handful of donors, about 5% of naive CD4, over 3% of naive CD8, roughly 2.3% of memory CD4, and about 0.4% of memory CD8 clonotypes were shared.

This clonotype was obtained from a young man in good health. Some clones in this sample may be carry-over from other donors' samples. The receptor chain draws on TRBV28 and TRBJ1-1; matching of 6 bases hints at TRBD1 as the D gene. Specimen: naive CD8+ T cells from PBMCs. In light of the paper, this sample's cell subset or site label describes: CD45RA+CCR7+. The CDR3 here reads CASSFRGANTEAFF. The nucleotides read TGTGCCAGCAGTTTCCGGGGGGCTAACACTGAAGCTTTCTTT.